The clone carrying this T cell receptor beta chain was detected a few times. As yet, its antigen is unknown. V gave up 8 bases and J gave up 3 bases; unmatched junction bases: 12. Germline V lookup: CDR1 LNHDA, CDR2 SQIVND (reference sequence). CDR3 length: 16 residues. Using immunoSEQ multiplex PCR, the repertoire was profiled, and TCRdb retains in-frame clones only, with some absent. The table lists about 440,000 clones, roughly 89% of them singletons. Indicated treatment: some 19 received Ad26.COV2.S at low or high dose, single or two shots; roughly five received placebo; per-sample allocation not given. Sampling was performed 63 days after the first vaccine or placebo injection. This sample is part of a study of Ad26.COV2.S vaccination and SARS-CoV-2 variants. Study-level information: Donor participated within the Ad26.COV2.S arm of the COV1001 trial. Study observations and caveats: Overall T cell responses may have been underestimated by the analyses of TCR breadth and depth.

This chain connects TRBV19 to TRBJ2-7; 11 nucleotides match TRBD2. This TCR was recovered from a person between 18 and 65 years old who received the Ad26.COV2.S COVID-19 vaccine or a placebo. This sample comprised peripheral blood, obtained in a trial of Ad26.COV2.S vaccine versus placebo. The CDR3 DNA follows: TGTGCCAGTTCTATAGCGGGAGGGCCCGATTTCTACGAGCAGTACTTC. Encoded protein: CASSIAGGPDFYEQYF.